The clone carrying this T cell receptor beta chain was seen a handful of times. Its target is unknown. Building of the TCR beta libraries involved iRepertoire HTBI primers and Arm-PCR of CDR3 regions. TCRdb reprocessed the multiplex PCR reads with MiXCR, giving one entry per CDR3 protein. The table includes 400,000 to 450,000 distinct CDR3 sequences, 16% detected once. As for time point: newly diagnosed GD, antithyroid drugs for less than 3 months. PBMCs provided the RNA from which the TCR library was made. The CDR3 length is 14 residues. Germline-derived CDR1 and CDR2 are SQVTM and ANQGSEA. V lost 7 bases and J 4 bases, leaving 17 bases between the germline ends. This sample is part of a study of regulatory T cells in long-lasting Graves disease. Study-level findings and limits: Lower TCR diversity was seen in persistent Graves' patients than in newly diagnosed ones. Repertoires from persistent disease leaned toward TRBV28, TRBJ1-2 and TRBJ2-5.

This sample also belongs to another study, concerning T cells in Graves' hyperthyroidism and ophthalmopathy.

The source is a woman aged 30 to 39 with Graves disease. V is TRBV29-1 and J is TRBJ2-1, with D possibly matching TRBD2 (5 bases). The specimen was peripheral blood mononuclear cells (PBMCs), collected at new diagnosis, from a patient treated with antithyroid drugs. This CDR3 reads CSARKLDAYNEQFF. The DNA for the CDR3 is TGCAGCGCCCGAAAACTAGATGCTTACAATGAGCAGTTCTTC.